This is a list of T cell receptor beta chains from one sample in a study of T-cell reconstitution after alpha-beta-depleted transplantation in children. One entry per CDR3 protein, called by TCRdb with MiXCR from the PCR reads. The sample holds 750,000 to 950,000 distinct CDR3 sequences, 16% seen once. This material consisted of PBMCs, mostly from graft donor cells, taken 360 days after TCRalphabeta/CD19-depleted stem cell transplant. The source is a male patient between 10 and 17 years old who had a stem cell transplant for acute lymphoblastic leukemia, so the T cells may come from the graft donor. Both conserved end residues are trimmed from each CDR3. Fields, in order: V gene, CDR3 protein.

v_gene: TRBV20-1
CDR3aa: SALGLAGGPGNEQY

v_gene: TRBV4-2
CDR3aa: ASSQSSLAGGPGTGELF

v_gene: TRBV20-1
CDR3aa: SANHRTRWAQGTQY

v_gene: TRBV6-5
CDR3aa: ASSYLAGAEQF

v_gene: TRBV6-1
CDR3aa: ASSEVLADTQY

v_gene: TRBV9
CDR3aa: ASSGTNFPLNQY

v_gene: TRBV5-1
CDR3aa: ASTAAPTPSYEQY

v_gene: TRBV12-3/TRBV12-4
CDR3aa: ASSLLIDSLH

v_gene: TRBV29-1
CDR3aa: SAGASSYNEQF

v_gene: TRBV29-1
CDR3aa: SVEGINYNEQF

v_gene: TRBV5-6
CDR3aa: ASSFSVQGVIYEQY

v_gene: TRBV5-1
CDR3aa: ASSPHAGRSWEQY

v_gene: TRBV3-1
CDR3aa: ASSLGLAGNVYEQY

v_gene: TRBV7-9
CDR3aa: ASSLVRGYNTGELF

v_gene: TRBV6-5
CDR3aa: ASSYRGVHEQF

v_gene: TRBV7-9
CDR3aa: ASSRGHVYEQY

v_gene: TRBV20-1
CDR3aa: SAREGGAYEKLF

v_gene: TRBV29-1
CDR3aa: SVDSGTANPYEQY

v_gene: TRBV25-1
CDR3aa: ASSTQGGSTDTQY

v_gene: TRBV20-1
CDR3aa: SARDQGRETQY

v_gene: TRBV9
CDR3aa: ASSPPPWDRAEDTQY

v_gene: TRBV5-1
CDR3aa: ASSLGQGLSSYNEQF

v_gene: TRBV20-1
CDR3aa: SAHAGRATGELF

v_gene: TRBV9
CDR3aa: ASSVEGQSSYNEQF

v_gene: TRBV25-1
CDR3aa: ASSDWDRDYEQY

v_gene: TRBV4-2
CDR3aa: ASSRGRDRVPSGYT

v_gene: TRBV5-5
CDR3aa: ASSFNRESYGYT

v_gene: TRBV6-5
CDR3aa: ASSYSIGDIAGGSNEQF

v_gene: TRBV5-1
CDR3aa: ASSLGTGGVYGYT

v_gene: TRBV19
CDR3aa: ASSIRGSGGSYNEQF

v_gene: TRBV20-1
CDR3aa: SAREGAANTQY

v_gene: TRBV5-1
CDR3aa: ASSLELAGNSYEQY